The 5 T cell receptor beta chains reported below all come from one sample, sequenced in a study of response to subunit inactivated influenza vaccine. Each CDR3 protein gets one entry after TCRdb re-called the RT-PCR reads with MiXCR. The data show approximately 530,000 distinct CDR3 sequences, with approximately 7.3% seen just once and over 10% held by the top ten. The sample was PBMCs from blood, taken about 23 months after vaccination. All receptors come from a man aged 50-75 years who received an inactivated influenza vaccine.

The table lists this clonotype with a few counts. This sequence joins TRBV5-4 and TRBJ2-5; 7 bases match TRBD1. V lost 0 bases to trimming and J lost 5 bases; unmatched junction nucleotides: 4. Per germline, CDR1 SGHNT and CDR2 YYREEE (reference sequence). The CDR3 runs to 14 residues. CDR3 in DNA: TGTGCCAGCAGCTTGGACCTACAGGGGGAGACCCAGTACTTC. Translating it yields CASSLDLQGETQYF.

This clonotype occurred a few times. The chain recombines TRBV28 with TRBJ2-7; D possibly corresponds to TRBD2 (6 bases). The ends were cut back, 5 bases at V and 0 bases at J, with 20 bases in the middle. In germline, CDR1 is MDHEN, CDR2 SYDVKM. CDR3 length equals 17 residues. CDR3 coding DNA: TGTGCCAGCAGTCCGATACTAGCACCAGGGAGCTCCTACGAGCAGTACTTC. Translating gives CASSPILAPGSSYEQYF.

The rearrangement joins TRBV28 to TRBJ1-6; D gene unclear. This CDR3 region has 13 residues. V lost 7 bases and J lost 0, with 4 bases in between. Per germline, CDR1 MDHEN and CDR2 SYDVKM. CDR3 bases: TGTGCCAGCAAGAACTCCTATAATTCACCCCTCCACTTT. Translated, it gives CASKNSYNSPLHF.

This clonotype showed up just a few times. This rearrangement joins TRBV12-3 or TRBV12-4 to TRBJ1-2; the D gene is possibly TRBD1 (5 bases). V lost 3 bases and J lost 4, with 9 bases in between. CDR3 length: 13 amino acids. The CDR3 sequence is CASSFGGRYGYTF. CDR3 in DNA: TGTGCCAGCAGTTTTGGGGGACGCTATGGCTACACCTTC.

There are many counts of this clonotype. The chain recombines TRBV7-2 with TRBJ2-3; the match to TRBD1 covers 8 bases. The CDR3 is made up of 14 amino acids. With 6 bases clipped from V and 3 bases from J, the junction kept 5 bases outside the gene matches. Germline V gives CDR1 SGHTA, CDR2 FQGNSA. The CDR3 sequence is CASSWDRRTDTQYF. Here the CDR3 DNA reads TGTGCCAGCAGTTGGGACAGGAGAACAGATACGCAGTATTTT.